This T cell receptor beta chain was observed in a study of cytomegalovirus exposure and HLA in healthy donors. With 2 bases removed from V and 5 bases from J, the gap between germline ends came to 7 bases. Germline V gene lookup returns CDR1 DFQATT and CDR2 SNEGSKA (reference sequence). This CDR3 is 11 amino acids long. General study points: TCR beta chain V- and J-gene trimming was linked, in a later analysis, to a missense variant in DCLRE1C.

The sample holds one count of this clone. Its antigen is undetermined. The primer mix had 60 Vbeta and 13 Jbeta primers. The protocol was immunoSEQ multiplex PCR, while the TCRdb copy is restricted to in-frame clones and leaves out a portion. The sample records over 150,000 clones, 80% being singletons. This chain links TRBV20-1 with TRBJ2-7; a possible D gene is TRBD2 (6 bases). The sequence came from a young man in good health and CMV-seropositive. Input material: PBMCs. In DNA form, the CDR3 reads TGCAGTGCTAGACGGGAGAACGAGCAGTACTTC. Protein sequence: CSARRENEQYF.